This TCR beta chain derives from a study of technical replicates of blood from several donors. CDR1 is MNHEY, CDR2 SVGAGI, per germline. The CDR3 contains 15 residues. The junction had 6 bases not matched to a gene; V was cut back by 5 bases and J by 6 bases. Here immunoSEQ multiplex PCR was the method, and the copy in TCRdb shows in-frame clones only, minus some. The table lists nearly 95,000 clones, roughly 95% of them singletons. Sequenced: T cells isolated from PBMCs. The sequence derives from a human donor in good health. The V gene is TRBV6-5, the J gene TRBJ2-1; 11 bases are a match to TRBD2. The CDR3: CASSTSGRSGNEQFF. The CDR3 DNA is TGTGCCAGCAGTACTAGCGGGAGATCGGGCAATGAGCAGTTCTTC.